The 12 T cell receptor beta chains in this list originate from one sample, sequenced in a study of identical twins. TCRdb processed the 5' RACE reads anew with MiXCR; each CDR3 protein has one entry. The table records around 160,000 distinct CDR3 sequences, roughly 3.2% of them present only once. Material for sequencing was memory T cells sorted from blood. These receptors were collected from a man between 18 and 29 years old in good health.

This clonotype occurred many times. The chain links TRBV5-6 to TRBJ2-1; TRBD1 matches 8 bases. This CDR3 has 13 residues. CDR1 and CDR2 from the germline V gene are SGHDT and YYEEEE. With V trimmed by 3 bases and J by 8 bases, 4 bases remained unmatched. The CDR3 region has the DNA TGTGCCAGCAGCTCGGACAGGGCGGATGAGCAGTTCTTC. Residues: CASSSDRADEQFF.

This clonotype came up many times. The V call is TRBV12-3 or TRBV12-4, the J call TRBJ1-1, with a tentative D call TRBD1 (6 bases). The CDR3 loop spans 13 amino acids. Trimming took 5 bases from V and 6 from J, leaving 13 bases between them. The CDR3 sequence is CASSPNRAAEAFF. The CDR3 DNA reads TGTGCCAGCAGTCCGAACAGGGCGGCTGAAGCTTTCTTT.

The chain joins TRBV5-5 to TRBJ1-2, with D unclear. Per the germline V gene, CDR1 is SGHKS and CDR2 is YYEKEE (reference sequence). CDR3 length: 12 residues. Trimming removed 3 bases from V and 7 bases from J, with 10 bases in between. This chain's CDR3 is CASSYWMGGYTF. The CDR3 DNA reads TGTGCCAGCAGCTACTGGATGGGTGGCTACACCTTC. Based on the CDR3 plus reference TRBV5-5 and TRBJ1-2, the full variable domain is DAGVTQSPTHLIKTRGQQVTLRCSPISGHKSVSWYQQVLGQGPQFIFQYYEKEERGRGNFPDRFSARQFPNYSSELNVNALLLGDSALYLCASSYWMGGYTFGSGTRLTVV.

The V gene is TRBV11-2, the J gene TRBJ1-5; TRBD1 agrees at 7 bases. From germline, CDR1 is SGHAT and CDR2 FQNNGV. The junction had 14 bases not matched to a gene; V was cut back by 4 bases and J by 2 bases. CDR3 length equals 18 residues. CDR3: CASSSGQGGSRGNQPQHF. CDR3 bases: TGTGCCAGCAGCTCGGGACAAGGGGGCAGCAGGGGCAATCAGCCCCAGCATTTT.

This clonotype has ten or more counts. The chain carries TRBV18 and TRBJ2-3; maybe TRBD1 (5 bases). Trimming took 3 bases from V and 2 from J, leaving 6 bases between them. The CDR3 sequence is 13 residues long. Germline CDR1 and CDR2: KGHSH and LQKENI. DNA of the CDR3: TGTGCCAGCTCACCGGACACCACAGATACGCAGTATTTT. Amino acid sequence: CASSPDTTDTQYF.

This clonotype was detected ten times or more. CDR3 DNA: TGTGCCAGCAGCAGTTGGCGGCTAGCGGGAGTTTATGGAGAGACCCAGTACTTC. It codes for CASSSWRLAGVYGETQYF. The rearrangement uses TRBV7-8 and TRBJ2-5; TRBD2 matches 10 bases. The CDR3 consists of 18 residues. Trimming took 5 bases from V and 4 from J; bases not matched to a gene: 16. Germline CDR1 and CDR2: SGHVS and FQNEAQ.

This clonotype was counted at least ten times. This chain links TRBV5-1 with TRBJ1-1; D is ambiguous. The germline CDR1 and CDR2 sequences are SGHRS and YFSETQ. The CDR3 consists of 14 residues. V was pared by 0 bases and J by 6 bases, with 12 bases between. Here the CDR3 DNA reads TGCGCCAGCAGCTTGGAATCACAGAAAGCTGAAGCTTTCTTT. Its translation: CASSLESQKAEAFF.

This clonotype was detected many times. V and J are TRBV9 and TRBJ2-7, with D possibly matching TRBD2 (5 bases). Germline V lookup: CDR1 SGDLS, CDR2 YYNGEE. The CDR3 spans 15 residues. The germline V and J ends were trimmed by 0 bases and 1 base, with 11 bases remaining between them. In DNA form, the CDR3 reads TGTGCCAGCAGCGTAGCGGGTAGCGCTTCCTACGAGCAGTACTTC. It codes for CASSVAGSASYEQYF.

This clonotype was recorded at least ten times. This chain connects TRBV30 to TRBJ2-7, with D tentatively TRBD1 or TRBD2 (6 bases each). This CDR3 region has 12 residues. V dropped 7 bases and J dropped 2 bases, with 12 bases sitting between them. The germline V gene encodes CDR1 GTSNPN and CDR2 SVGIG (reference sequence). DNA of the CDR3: TGTGCCTTCAACGGGGGCGCCTACGAGCAGTACTTC. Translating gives CAFNGGAYEQYF.

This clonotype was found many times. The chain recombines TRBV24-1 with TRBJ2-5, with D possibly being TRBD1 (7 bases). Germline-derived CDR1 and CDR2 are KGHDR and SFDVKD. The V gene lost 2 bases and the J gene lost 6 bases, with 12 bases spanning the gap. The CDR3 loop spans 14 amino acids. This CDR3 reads CATSDSAGGKTQYF. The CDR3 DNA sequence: TGTGCCACCAGTGATTCGGCAGGGGGGAAGACCCAGTACTTC.

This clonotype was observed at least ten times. CDR3 sequence: CASSQQGMNTEAFF. CDR3 nucleotides: TGTGCCAGCAGCCAACAGGGAATGAACACTGAAGCTTTCTTT. The V gene is TRBV2, the J gene TRBJ1-1, with D possibly matching TRBD1 (6 bases). The CDR3 sequence is 14 residues long. Germline V gene lookup returns CDR1 SNHLY and CDR2 FYNNEI. V was cut by 6 bases and J by 0 bases, with 11 bases left in between.

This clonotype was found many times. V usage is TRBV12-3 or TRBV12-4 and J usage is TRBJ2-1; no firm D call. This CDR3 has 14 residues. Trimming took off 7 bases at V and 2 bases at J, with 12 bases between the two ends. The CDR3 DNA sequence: TGTGCCAGCAACGTTGGAGAGGCCTACAATGAGCAGTTCTTC. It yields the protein CASNVGEAYNEQFF.